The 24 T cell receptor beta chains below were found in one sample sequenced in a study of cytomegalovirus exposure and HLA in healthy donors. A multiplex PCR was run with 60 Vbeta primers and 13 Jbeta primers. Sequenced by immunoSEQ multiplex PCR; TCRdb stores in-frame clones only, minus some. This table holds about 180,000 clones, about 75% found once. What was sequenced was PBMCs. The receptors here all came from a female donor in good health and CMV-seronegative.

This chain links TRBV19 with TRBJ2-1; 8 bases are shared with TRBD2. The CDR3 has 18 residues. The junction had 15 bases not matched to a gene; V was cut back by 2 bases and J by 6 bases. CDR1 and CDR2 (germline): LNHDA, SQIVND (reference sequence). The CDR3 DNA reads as TGTGCCAGTAGTATAAGATTAGCGGGGACCTCCTCTCCCAATGAGCAGTTCTTC. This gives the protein CASSIRLAGTSSPNEQFF.

CDR3 sequence reads: CASSVGVGGSEKLFF. In DNA, the CDR3 is TGTGCCAGCAGCGTAGGGGTCGGAGGGAGTGAAAAACTGTTTTTT. The chain is built from TRBV9 and TRBJ1-4; no clear D gene. This CDR3 has 15 amino acids. The V end lost 0 bases, the J end lost 7 bases, and 13 bases lay between the germline ends. CDR1 and CDR2 (germline): SGDLS, YYNGEE.

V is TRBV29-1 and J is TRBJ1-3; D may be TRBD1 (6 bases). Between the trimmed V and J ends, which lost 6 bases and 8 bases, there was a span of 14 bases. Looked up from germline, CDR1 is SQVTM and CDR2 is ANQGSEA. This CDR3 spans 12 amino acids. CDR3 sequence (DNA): TGCAGCGTGCGAAGAGGGGGAGACACCATATATTTT. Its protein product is CSVRRGGDTIYF.

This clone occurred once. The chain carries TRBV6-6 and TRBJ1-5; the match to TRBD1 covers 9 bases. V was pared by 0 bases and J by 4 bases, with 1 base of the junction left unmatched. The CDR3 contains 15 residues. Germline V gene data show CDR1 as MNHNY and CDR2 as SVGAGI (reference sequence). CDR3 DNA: TGTGCCAGCAGTTACTCGACAGGGGGGAATCAGCCCCAGCATTTT. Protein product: CASSYSTGGNQPQHF.

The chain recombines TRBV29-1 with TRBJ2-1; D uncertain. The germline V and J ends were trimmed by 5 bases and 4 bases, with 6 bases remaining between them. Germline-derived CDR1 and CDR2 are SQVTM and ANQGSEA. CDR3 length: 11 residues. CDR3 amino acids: CSVTDYNEQFF. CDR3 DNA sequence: TGCAGCGTTACAGATTACAATGAGCAGTTCTTC.

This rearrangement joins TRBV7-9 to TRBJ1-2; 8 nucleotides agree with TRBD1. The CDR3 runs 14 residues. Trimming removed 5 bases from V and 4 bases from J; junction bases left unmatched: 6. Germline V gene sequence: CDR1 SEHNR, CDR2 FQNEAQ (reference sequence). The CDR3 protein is CASSGRQGTYGYTF. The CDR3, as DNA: TGTGCCAGCAGCGGTCGACAGGGGACCTATGGCTACACCTTC.

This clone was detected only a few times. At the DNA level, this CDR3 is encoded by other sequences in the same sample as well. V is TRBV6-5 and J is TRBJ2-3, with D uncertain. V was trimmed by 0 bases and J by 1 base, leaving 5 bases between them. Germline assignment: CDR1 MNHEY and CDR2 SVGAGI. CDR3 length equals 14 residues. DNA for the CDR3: TGTGCCAGCAGTTACTCGTCCGGCACAGATACGCAGTATTTT. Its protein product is CASSYSSGTDTQYF.

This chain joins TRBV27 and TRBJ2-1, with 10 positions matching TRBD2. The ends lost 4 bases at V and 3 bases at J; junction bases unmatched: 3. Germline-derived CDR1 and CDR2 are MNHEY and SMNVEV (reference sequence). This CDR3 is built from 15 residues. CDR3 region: CASSSSGSGYNEQFF. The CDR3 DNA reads TGTGCCAGCAGTTCTAGCGGGAGCGGCTACAATGAGCAGTTCTTC.

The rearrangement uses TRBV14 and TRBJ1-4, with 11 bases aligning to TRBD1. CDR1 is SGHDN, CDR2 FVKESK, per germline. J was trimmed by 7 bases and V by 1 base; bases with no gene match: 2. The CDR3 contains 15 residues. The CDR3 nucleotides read TGTGCCAGCAGCCAAGGCGGGACAGGGGGTGAAAAACTGTTTTTT. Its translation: CASSQGGTGGEKLFF.

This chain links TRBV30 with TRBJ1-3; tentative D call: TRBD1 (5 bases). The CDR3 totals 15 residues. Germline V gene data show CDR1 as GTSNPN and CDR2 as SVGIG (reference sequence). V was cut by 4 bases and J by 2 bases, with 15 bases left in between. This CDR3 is CAWNAGQRAGNTIYF. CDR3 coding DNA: TGTGCCTGGAATGCGGGGCAAAGAGCTGGAAACACCATATATTTT.

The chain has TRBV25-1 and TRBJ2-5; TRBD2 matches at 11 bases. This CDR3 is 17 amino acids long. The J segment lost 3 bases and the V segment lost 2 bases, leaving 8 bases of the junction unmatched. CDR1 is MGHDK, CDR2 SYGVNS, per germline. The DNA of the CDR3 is TGTGCCAGCAGTGAAACCGCCTTACTAGCGGGAGAAGAGACCCAGTACTTC. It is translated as CASSETALLAGEETQYF.

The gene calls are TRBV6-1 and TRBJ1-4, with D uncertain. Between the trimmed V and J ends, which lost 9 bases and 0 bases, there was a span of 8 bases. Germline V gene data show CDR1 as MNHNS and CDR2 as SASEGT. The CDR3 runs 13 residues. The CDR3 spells CARSLATNEKLFF. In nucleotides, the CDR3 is TGTGCCAGGAGCTTAGCAACTAATGAAAAACTGTTTTTT.

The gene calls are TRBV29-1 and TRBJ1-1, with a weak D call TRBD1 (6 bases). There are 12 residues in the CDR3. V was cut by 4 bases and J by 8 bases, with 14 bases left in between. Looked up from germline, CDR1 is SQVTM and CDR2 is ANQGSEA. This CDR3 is CSVATDRLEAFF. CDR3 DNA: TGCAGCGTTGCTACGGACAGATTGGAAGCTTTCTTT.

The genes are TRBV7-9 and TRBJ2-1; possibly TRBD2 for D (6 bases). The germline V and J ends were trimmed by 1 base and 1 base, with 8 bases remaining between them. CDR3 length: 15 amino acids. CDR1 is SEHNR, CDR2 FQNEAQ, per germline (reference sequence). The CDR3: CASSLGSGSYNEQFF. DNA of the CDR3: TGTGCCAGCAGCTTAGGTAGCGGTTCCTACAATGAGCAGTTCTTC.

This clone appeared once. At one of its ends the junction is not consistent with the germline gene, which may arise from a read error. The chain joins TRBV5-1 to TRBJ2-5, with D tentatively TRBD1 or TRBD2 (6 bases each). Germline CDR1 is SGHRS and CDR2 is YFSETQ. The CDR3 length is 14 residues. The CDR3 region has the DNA TGCTCCAGCAGCTTGGGAGGACAGTGGGAGACCCAGTACTTC. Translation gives CSSSLGGQWETQYF.

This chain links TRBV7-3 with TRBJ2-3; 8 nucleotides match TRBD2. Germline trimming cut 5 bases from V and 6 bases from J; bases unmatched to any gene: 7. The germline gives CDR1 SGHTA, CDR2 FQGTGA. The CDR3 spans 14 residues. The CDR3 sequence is CASSPGTSSDTQYF. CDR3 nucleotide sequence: TGTGCCAGCAGCCCCGGGACTAGTTCGGATACGCAGTATTTT.

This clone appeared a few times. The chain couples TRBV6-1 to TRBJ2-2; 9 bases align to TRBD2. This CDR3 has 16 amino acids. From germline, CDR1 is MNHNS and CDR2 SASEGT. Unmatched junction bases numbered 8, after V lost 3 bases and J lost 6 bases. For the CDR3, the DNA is TGTGCCAGCAGTGACCTTAGCGGGAGTAGGTCCGGGGAGCTGTTTTTT. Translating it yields CASSDLSGSRSGELFF.

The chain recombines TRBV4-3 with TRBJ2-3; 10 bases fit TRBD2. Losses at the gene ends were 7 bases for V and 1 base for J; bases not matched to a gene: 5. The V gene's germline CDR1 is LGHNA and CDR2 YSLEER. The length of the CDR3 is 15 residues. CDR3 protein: CASTAGGRGTDTQYF. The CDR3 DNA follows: TGCGCCAGCACAGCGGGAGGGCGGGGCACAGATACGCAGTATTTT.

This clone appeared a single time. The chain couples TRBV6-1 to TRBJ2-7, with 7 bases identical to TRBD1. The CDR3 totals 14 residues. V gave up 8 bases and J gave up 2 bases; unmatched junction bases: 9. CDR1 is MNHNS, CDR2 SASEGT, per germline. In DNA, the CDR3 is TGTGCCAGCCTCCTCCGACAGGGCCCCTACGAGCAGTACTTC. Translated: CASLLRQGPYEQYF.

CDR3 sequence (DNA): TGTGCCAGCAGCGGGACAGGGCGCGAGACCCAGTACTTC. Translated, it gives CASSGTGRETQYF. The rearrangement uses TRBV6-1 and TRBJ2-5; the match to TRBD1 covers 9 bases. V trimming: 6 bases; J trimming: 5 bases; junction bases outside the gene matches: 4. CDR3 length: 13 amino acids. Per the germline V gene, CDR1 is MNHNS and CDR2 is SASEGT.

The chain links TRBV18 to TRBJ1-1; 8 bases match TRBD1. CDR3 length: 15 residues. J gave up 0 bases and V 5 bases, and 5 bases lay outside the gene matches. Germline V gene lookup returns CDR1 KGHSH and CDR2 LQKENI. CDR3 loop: CASSARGLMNTEAFF. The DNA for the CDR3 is TGTGCCAGCTCAGCCAGGGGGCTAATGAACACTGAAGCTTTCTTT.

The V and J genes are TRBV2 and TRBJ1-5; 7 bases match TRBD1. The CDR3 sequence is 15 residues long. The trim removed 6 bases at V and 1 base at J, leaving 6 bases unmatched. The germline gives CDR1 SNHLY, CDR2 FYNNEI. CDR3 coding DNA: TGTGCCAGCAGAGGGGACAGCAACAGCAATCAGCCCCAGCATTTT. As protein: CASRGDSNSNQPQHF.

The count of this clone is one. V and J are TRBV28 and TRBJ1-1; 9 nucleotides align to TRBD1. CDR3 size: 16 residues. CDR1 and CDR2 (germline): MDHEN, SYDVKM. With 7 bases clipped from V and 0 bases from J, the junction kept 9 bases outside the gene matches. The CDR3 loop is CASNPTGGVMNTEAFF. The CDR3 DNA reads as TGTGCCAGCAACCCAACAGGGGGCGTCATGAACACTGAAGCTTTCTTT.

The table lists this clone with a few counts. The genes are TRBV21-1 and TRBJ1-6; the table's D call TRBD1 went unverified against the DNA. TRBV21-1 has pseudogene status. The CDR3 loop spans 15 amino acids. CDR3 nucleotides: TGTGCCAGCAGCAAAGCGGGGACAGGGAATTCACCCCTCCACTTT. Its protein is CASSKAGTGNSPLHF.